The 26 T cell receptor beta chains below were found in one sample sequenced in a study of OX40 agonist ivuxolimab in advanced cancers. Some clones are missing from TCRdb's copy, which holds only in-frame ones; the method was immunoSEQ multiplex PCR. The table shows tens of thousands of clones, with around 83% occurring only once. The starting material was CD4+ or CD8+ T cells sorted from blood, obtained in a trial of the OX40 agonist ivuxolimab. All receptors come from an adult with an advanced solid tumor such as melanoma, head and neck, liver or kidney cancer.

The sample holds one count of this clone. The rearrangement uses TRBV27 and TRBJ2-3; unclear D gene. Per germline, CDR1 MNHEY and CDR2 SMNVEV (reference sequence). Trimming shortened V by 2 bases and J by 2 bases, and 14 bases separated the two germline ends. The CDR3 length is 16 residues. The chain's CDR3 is CASSLRSPSPTDTQYF. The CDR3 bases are TGTGCCAGCAGTTTAAGGTCCCCTTCCCCCACAGATACGCAGTATTTT.

The CDR3: CASRANLRTNEQFF. DNA for the CDR3: TGTGCCAGCAGGGCGAACCTACGTACCAATGAGCAGTTCTTC. The chain links TRBV6-1 to TRBJ2-1, with D unclear. V was shortened by 6 bases and J by 6 bases, with 15 bases between the two germline ends. This CDR3 contains 14 residues. CDR1 is MNHNS, CDR2 SASEGT, per germline.

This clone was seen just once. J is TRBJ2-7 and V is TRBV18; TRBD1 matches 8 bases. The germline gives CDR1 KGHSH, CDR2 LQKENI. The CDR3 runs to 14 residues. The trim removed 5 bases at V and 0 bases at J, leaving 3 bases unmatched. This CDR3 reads CASSGTGLSYEQYF. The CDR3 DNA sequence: TGTGCCAGCTCAGGGACAGGTCTCTCCTACGAGCAGTACTTC.

The CDR3 spells CASSLERGGSYEQYF. CDR3 DNA: TGTGCCAGCAGCTTAGAAAGGGGGGGATCCTACGAGCAGTACTTC. The V call is TRBV11-2, the J call TRBJ2-7; maybe TRBD2 (7 bases). Germline V lookup: CDR1 SGHAT, CDR2 FQNNGV. The CDR3 length is 15 residues. V dropped 0 bases and J dropped 1 base, with 10 bases sitting between them. The entire variable domain, with the rest obtained from reference TRBV11-2 and TRBJ2-7, is as follows: EAGVAQSPRYKIIEKRQSVAFWCNPISGHATLYWYQQILGQGPKLLIQFQNNGVVDDSQLPKDRFSAERLKGVDSTLKIQPAKLEDSAVYLCASSLERGGSYEQYFGPGTRLTVT.

Written as DNA, the CDR3 is TGTGCCAGCAGCCAAGGGGAGCTGATAACCCAAGAGACCCAGTACTTC. Translated: CASSQGELITQETQYF. The V gene is TRBV14, the J gene TRBJ2-5; a possible D gene is TRBD2 (5 bases). This CDR3 region has 16 residues. Germline CDR1 SGHDN, CDR2 FVKESK. Trimming took 1 base from V and 1 from J, leaving 13 bases between them. Full variable domain (outside the CDR3, taken from reference TRBV14 and TRBJ2-5): EAGVTQFPSHSVIEKGQTVTLRCDPISGHDNLYWYRRVMGKEIKFLLHFVKESKQDESGMPNNRFLAERTGGTYSTLKVQPAELEDSGVYFCASSQGELITQETQYFGPGTRLLVL.

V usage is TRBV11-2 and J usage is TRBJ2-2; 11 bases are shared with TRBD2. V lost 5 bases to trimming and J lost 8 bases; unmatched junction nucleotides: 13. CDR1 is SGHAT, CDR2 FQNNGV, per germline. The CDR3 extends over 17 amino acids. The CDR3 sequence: CASSHFTQLAGVGELFF. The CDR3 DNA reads TGTGCCAGCAGCCATTTCACCCAACTAGCGGGGGTGGGGGAGCTGTTTTTT.

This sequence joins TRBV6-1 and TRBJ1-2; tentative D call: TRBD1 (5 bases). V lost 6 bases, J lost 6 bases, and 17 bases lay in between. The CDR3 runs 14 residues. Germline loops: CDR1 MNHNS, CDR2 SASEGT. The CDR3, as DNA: TGTGCCAGCAGCCAGCTCAGGGTATTAGATGGCTACACCTTC. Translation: CASSQLRVLDGYTF.

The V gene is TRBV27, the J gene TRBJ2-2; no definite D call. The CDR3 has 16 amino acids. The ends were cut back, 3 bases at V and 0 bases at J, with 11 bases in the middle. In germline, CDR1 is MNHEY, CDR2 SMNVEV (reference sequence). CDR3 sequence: CASSLIALANTGELFF. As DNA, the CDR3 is TGTGCCAGCAGTTTGATAGCCTTGGCGAACACCGGGGAGCTGTTTTTT.

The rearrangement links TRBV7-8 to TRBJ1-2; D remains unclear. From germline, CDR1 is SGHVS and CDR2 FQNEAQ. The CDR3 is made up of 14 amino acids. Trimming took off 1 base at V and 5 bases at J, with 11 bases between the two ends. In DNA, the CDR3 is TGTGCCAGCAGCTTAGATCTCAGCGCTTATGGCTACACCTTC. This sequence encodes CASSLDLSAYGYTF.

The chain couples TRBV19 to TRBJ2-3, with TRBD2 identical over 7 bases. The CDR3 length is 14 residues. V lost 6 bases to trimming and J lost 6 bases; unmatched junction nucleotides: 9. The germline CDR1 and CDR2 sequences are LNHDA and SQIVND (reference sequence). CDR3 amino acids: CASSLGLPRDTQYF. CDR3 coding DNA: TGTGCCAGTAGCCTGGGACTACCCCGGGATACGCAGTATTTT.

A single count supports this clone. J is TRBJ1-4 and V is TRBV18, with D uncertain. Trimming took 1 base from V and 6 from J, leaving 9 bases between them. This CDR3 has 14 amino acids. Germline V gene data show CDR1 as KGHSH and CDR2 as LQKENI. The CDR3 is CASSPRQRDEKLFF. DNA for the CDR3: TGTGCCAGCTCACCACGACAAAGGGATGAAAAACTGTTTTTT.

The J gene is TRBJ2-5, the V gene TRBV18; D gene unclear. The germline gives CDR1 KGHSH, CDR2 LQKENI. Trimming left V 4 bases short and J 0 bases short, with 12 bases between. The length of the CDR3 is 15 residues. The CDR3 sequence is CASSRSLGHQETQYF. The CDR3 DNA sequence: TGTGCCAGCTCACGTTCCCTCGGGCACCAAGAGACCCAGTACTTC.

Written as DNA, the CDR3 is TGCACCAGCAGCCAAGTTGGGACCGCCTACGAGCAGTACTTC. It is translated as CTSSQVGTAYEQYF. The chain recombines TRBV1 with TRBJ2-7. TRBV1 is reported as a pseudogene. CDR3 length: 14 residues.

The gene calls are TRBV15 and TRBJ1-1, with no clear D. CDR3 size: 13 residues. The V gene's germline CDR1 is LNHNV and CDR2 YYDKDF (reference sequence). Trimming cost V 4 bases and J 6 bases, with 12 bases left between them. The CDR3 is CATSKDRFAEAFF. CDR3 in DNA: TGTGCCACCAGCAAGGATCGATTTGCTGAAGCTTTCTTT.

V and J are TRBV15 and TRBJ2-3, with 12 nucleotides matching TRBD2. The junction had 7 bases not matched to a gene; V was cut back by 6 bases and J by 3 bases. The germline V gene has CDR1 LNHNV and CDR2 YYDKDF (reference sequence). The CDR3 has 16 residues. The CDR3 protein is CATSRLGLAGTDTQYF. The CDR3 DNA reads TGTGCCACCAGTAGACTTGGACTAGCGGGGACAGATACGCAGTATTTT.

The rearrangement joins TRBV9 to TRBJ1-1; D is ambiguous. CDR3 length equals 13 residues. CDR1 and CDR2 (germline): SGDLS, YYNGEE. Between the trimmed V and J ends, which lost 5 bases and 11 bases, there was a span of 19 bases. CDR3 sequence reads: CASSFGGEDRAFF. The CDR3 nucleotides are TGTGCCAGCAGTTTCGGCGGGGAGGATAGGGCTTTCTTT.

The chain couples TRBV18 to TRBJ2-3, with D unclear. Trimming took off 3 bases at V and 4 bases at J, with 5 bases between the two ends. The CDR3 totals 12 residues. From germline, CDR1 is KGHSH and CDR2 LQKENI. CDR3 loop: CASSPYADTQYF. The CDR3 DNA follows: TGTGCCAGCTCACCCTACGCAGATACGCAGTATTTT. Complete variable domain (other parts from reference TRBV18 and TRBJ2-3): NAGVMQNPRHLVRRRGQEARLRCSPMKGHSHVYWYRQLPEEGLKFMVYLQKENIIDESGMPKERFSAEFPKEGPSILRIQQVVRGDSAAYFCASSPYADTQYFGPGTRLTVL.

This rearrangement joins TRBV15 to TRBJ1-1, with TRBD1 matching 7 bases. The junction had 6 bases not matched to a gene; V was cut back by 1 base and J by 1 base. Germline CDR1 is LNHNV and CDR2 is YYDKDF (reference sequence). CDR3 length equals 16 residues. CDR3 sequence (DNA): TGTGCCACCAGCAGAGGGGCGCAGGGGGGGAACACTGAAGCTTTCTTT. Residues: CATSRGAQGGNTEAFF.

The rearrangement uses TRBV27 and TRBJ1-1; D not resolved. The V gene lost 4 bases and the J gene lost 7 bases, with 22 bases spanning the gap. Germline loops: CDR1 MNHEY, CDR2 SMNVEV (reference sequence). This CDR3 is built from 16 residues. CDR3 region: CASSSGPVRVIFEAFF. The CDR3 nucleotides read TGTGCCAGCAGTTCGGGCCCGGTGAGGGTCATATTTGAAGCTTTCTTT.

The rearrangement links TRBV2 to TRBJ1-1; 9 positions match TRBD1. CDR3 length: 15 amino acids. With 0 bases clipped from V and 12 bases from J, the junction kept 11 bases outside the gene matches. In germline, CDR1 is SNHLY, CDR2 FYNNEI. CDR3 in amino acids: CASSEARDREFQPFF. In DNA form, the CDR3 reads TGTGCCAGCAGTGAAGCGCGGGACAGGGAGTTTCAGCCTTTCTTT.

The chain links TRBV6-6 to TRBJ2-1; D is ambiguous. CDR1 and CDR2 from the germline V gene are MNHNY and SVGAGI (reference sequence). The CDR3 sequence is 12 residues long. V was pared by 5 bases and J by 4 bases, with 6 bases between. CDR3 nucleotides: TGTGCCAGCAGTACAAGGTACAATGAGCAGTTCTTC. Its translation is CASSTRYNEQFF.

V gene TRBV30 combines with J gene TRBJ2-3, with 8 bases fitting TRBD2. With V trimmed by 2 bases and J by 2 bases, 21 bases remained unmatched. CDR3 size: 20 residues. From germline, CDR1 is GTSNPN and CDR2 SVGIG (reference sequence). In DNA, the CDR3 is TGTGCCTGGAGTTCCCCGTTTTCGGGGGGGCACCGATCCCACACAGATACGCAGTATTTT. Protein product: CAWSSPFSGGHRSHTDTQYF.

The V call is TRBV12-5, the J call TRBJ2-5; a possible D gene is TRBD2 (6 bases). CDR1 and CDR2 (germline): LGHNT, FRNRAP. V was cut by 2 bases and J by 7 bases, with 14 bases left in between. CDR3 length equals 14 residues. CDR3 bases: TGTGCTAGTGGTTTGTTCGGGGGACCCATGACCCAGTACTTC. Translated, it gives CASGLFGGPMTQYF.

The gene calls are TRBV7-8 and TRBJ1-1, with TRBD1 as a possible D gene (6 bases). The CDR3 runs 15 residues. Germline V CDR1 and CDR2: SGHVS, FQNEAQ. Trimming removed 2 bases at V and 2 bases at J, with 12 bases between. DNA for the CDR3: TGTGCCAGCAGCTTATGGGGACACCGAAACACTGAAGCTTTCTTT. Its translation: CASSLWGHRNTEAFF.

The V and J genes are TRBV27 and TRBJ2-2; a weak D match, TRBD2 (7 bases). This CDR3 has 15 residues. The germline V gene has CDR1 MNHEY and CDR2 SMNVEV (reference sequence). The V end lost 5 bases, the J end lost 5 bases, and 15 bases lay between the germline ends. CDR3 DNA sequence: TGTGCCAGCAGTCTTCTAGGGGGGGGAACCGGGGAGCTGTTTTTT. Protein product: CASSLLGGGTGELFF.

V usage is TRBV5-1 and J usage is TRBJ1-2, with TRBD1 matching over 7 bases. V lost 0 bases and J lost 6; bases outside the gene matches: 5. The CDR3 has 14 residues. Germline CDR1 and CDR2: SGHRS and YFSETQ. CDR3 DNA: TGCGCCAGCAGCTTGGGGACAGGAATCAATGGCTACACCTTC. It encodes CASSLGTGINGYTF.